This T cell receptor beta chain is drawn from a study of T cell changes during pregnancy in multiple sclerosis. The CDR3 is made up of 16 amino acids. Germline V gene data show CDR1 as LGHNA and CDR2 as YSLEER. V lost 1 base and J 2 bases, leaving 14 bases between the germline ends. Profiling relied on immunoSEQ multiplex PCR, and the TCRdb table lists in-frame clones only, not all of them. This table has some 70,000 clones, less than 90% appearing once. V and J are TRBV4-3 and TRBJ1-1; D not resolved. This clonotype originated in a female donor with multiple sclerosis, enrolled in a pregnancy study. Sequences were derived from peripheral blood, sampled before pregnancy. The CDR3: CASSQVTTLRNTEAFF. In nucleotides, the CDR3 is TGCGCCAGCAGCCAAGTGACAACCCTCCGTAACACTGAAGCTTTCTTT.